The 25 T cell receptor beta chains reported below all come from one sample, sequenced in a study of blood T cell repertoires in COVID-19. Using immunoSEQ multiplex PCR, the repertoire was profiled, and TCRdb retains in-frame clones only, with some absent. The sample lists about 170,000 clones; 75% to 90% were seen once. Sequenced input: PBMCs or T cells enriched from blood (not recorded which). The origin of the receptors is a woman aged 45 to 65 who had recovered from COVID-19.

The rearrangement joins TRBV5-1 to TRBJ2-5, with TRBD2 matching 12 bases. The V gene's germline CDR1 is SGHRS and CDR2 YFSETQ. The CDR3 runs to 15 residues. With 4 bases clipped from V and 4 bases from J, the junction kept 5 bases outside the gene matches. The CDR3: CASSQTSGSSETQYF. CDR3 bases: TGCGCCAGCAGCCAGACTAGCGGGAGTTCAGAGACCCAGTACTTC. The variable domain in full, completed from reference TRBV5-1 and TRBJ2-5, reads KAGVTQTPRYLIKTRGQQVTLSCSPISGHRSVSWYQQTPGQGLQFLFEYFSETQRNKGNFPGRFSGRQFSNSRSEMNVSTLELGDSALYLCASSQTSGSSETQYFGPGTRLLVL.

A few counts support this clone. The genes are TRBV10-3 and TRBJ1-5; perhaps TRBD1 as D (5 bases). Germline V lookup: CDR1 ENHRY, CDR2 SYGVKD. V was clipped by 3 bases and J by 7 bases, with 16 bases between them. This CDR3 comprises 15 residues. CDR3 nucleotide sequence: TGTGCCATCAGTGATACGGGGAGGGGAGTCCAGCCCCAGCATTTT. Translated: CAISDTGRGVQPQHF.

The chain uses TRBV30 and TRBJ1-2; a possible D gene is TRBD1 (5 bases). Looked up from germline, CDR1 is GTSNPN and CDR2 is SVGIG (reference sequence). The CDR3 sequence is 12 residues long. V lost 3 bases, J lost 6 bases, and 11 bases lay in between. The CDR3 sequence is CAWRHGGDGYTF. The DNA for the CDR3 is TGTGCCTGGAGGCACGGGGGAGATGGCTACACCTTC. The full variable domain, in which reference TRBV30 and TRBJ1-2 provide the parts outside the CDR3, is SQTIHQWPATLVQPVGSPLSLECTVEGTSNPNLYWYRQAAGRGLQLLFYSVGIGQISSEVPQNLSASRPQDRQFILSSKKLLLSDSGFYLCAWRHGGDGYTFGSGTRLTVV.

The chain joins TRBV5-4 to TRBJ2-3; TRBD1 agrees at 8 bases. Germline V gives CDR1 SGHNT, CDR2 YYREEE (reference sequence). The CDR3 sequence is 16 residues long. V trimming: 0 bases; J trimming: 5 bases; junction bases outside the gene matches: 8. The CDR3: CASSLVPGGQVDTQYF. As DNA, the CDR3 is TGTGCCAGCAGCTTGGTACCAGGGGGCCAGGTAGATACGCAGTATTTT.

The rearrangement links TRBV3-1 (or the pseudogene TRBV3-2) to TRBJ1-2; D ambiguous. The CDR3 covers 13 residues. Looked up from germline, CDR1 is LGHDT and CDR2 is YNNKEL (reference sequence). Trimming removed 4 bases at V and 7 bases at J, with 13 bases between. In DNA form, the CDR3 reads TGTGCCAGCAGCCTCCAGACTTTAGGTGGCTACACCTTC. Translating gives CASSLQTLGGYTF.

The V and J genes are TRBV7-9 and TRBJ1-5; D is uncertain. V gave up 5 bases and J gave up 7 bases, with 18 bases separating them. The CDR3 is 15 residues long. Looked up from germline, CDR1 is SEHNR and CDR2 is FQNEAQ (reference sequence). The DNA of the CDR3 is TGTGCCAGCAGCCTAACAGCGACCCCGGGGCAGCCCCAGCATTTT. Protein product: CASSLTATPGQPQHF.

V and J are TRBV11-3 and TRBJ2-5; D call uncertain. The CDR3 sequence is 13 residues long. Germline lookup yields CDR1 SGHNT and CDR2 YENEEA. V lost 5 bases and J lost 1, with 8 bases in between. In DNA, the CDR3 is TGTGCCAGCAGCCCTTCGGTCCAAGAGACCCAGTACTTC. As protein: CASSPSVQETQYF.

V and J are TRBV6-1 and TRBJ1-1, with 7 bases fitting TRBD1. The ends lost 3 bases at V and 10 bases at J; junction bases unmatched: 11. Germline CDR1 MNHNS, CDR2 SASEGT. The CDR3 sequence is 14 residues long. CDR3 amino acids: CASSETGWFGGAFF. The CDR3 DNA sequence: TGTGCCAGCAGTGAGACAGGGTGGTTCGGTGGAGCTTTCTTT.

The chain has TRBV15 and TRBJ1-5, with TRBD1 identical over 8 bases. Looked up from germline, CDR1 is LNHNV and CDR2 is YYDKDF (reference sequence). Trimming took 3 bases from V and 14 from J; bases not matched to a gene: 12. The CDR3 contains 14 residues. DNA of the CDR3: TGTGCCACCAGCAGCCCCTCAGGACAGGGCCTCAAGCATTTT. This sequence encodes CATSSPSGQGLKHF.

This sequence joins TRBV11-2 and TRBJ2-4; the match to TRBD2 covers 9 bases. This CDR3 has 18 amino acids. The germline V gene encodes CDR1 SGHAT and CDR2 FQNNGV. With 1 base clipped from V and 0 bases from J, the junction kept 7 bases outside the gene matches. This chain's CDR3 is CASSLVAGASLAKNIQYF. In DNA form, the CDR3 reads TGTGCCAGCAGCTTAGTAGCGGGGGCCTCGTTAGCCAAAAACATTCAGTACTTC.

The V gene is TRBV6-5, the J gene TRBJ2-3; tentatively, D is TRBD2 (6 bases). Looked up from germline, CDR1 is MNHEY and CDR2 is SVGAGI. The CDR3 extends over 13 amino acids. V was trimmed by 8 bases and J by 1 base, leaving 10 bases between them. The CDR3 DNA reads as TGTGCCAGCCTTGCTAGCGGCACAGATACGCAGTATTTT. It specifies CASLASGTDTQYF.

V and J are TRBV6-2 or TRBV6-3 and TRBJ1-5, with 7 bases lining up with TRBD1. V was pared by 6 bases and J by 6 bases, with 11 bases of the junction left unmatched. Germline CDR1 is MNHEY and CDR2 is SVGEGT. The CDR3 consists of 15 residues. The DNA of the CDR3 is TGTGCCAGCAGCGTACAGGGGCGAGATCGTCAGCCCCAGCATTTT. The encoded protein is CASSVQGRDRQPQHF.

V is TRBV9 and J is TRBJ1-1; 9 positions agree with TRBD1. V lost 3 bases, J lost 1 base, and 10 bases stayed unmatched. Germline values: CDR1 SGDLS, CDR2 YYNGEE. The CDR3 is made up of 17 amino acids. CDR3 nucleotides: TGTGCCAGCAGCGCTACCCGGGACAGGGTAGGGAACACTGAAGCTTTCTTT. Translating gives CASSATRDRVGNTEAFF.

V and J are TRBV2 and TRBJ2-4; 12 nucleotides agree with TRBD2. With V trimmed by 7 bases and J by 6 bases, 4 bases remained unmatched. The CDR3 is made up of 14 amino acids. Germline V gene data show CDR1 as SNHLY and CDR2 as FYNNEI. CDR3 sequence: CASNSGLAGNIQYF. Here the CDR3 DNA reads TGTGCCAGCAACTCGGGACTAGCGGGAAACATTCAGTACTTC.

This chain joins TRBV10-3 and TRBJ1-2; 10 bases map to TRBD1. Per the germline V gene, CDR1 is ENHRY and CDR2 is SYGVKD. Trimming at V came to 11 bases and at J to 7 bases, leaving 13 bases not matched to a gene. The CDR3 extends over 14 amino acids. The CDR3 loop is CAAQGDRGGAGYTF. The CDR3 bases are TGTGCCGCCCAAGGGGACAGGGGCGGAGCTGGCTACACCTTC.

V and J are TRBV5-6 and TRBJ1-4; 9 bases line up with TRBD1. Germline loops: CDR1 SGHDT, CDR2 YYEEEE. The CDR3 sequence is 18 residues long. The ends lost 4 bases at V and 3 bases at J; junction bases unmatched: 13. CDR3 nucleotide sequence: TGTGCCAGCAGCCACCAGGGACAGGGATTGCTCCCTAATGAAAAACTGTTTTTT. Its protein product is CASSHQGQGLLPNEKLFF.

V gene TRBV29-1 combines with J gene TRBJ1-2, with D unresolved. With 4 bases removed from V and 4 bases from J, the gap between germline ends came to 10 bases. From germline, CDR1 is SQVTM and CDR2 ANQGSEA. This CDR3 has 12 residues. CDR3: CSVVEDTYGYTF. The CDR3 DNA is TGCAGCGTTGTGGAGGATACCTATGGCTACACCTTC.

The CDR3 nucleotides are TGTGCCAGCAGTTACCAGGGGAAACTGTTTTTT. This encodes CASSYQGKLFF. The chain uses TRBV6-5 and TRBJ1-4; possible D gene TRBD1, 6 bases. Between the trimmed V and J ends, which lost 2 bases and 11 bases, there was a span of 6 bases. In germline, CDR1 is MNHEY, CDR2 SVGAGI. CDR3 length: 11 amino acids.

The chain joins TRBV5-6 to TRBJ2-7; 11 bases are a match to TRBD1. Germline loops: CDR1 SGHDT, CDR2 YYEEEE. This CDR3 comprises 14 residues. V dropped 3 bases and J dropped 5; count of bases not matched to a gene: 4. The CDR3 is CASSYGTGGDEQYV. The DNA of the CDR3 is TGTGCCAGCAGCTACGGGACAGGGGGGGACGAGCAGTACGTC.

There are a few counts of this clone. The chain joins TRBV6-5 to TRBJ2-4; maybe TRBD2 (5 bases). The CDR3 length is 14 residues. The germline V gene has CDR1 MNHEY and CDR2 SVGAGI. Trimming took off 6 bases at V and 0 bases at J, with 9 bases between the two ends. Written as DNA, the CDR3 is TGTGCCAGCAGCGGGGAACTAGCCAAAAACATTCAGTACTTC. Translating it yields CASSGELAKNIQYF.

The chain combines TRBV7-2 with TRBJ2-1; TRBD2 might be the D (5 bases). Trimming removed 4 bases at V and 7 bases at J, with 8 bases between. The CDR3 has 12 residues. Per germline, CDR1 SGHTA and CDR2 FQGNSA. DNA for the CDR3: TGTGCCAGCAGCTCTACTAGAAATGAGCAGTTCTTC. Residues: CASSSTRNEQFF.

This chain joins TRBV3-1 (or the pseudogene TRBV3-2) and TRBJ1-6; a possible D gene is TRBD1 (5 bases). V shed 1 base and J shed 7 bases, with 8 bases lying between them. CDR1 and CDR2 (germline): LGHDT, YNNKEL (reference sequence). This CDR3 is built from 14 residues. The DNA of the CDR3 is TGTGCCAGCAGCCAAGCTTCAGGGAATTCACCCCTCCACTTT. The encoded protein is CASSQASGNSPLHF.

The V and J genes are TRBV28 and TRBJ1-4; 7 nucleotides line up with TRBD1. The CDR3 covers 14 residues. CDR1 MDHEN and CDR2 SYDVKM come from the germline V gene. Germline trimming cut 8 bases from V and 8 bases from J; bases unmatched to any gene: 11. The CDR3 sequence is CASGDTGEWEKLFF. CDR3 DNA sequence: TGTGCCAGCGGTGATACAGGGGAATGGGAAAAACTGTTTTTT.

The rearrangement links TRBV9 to TRBJ1-2, with 7 bases matching TRBD1. Germline CDR1 reads SGDLS; CDR2 reads YYNGEE. The V and J ends lost 0 bases and 2 bases, in that order; junction bases with no gene match: 4. The CDR3 is 15 amino acids. Written as DNA, the CDR3 is TGTGCCAGCAGCGTAGGAGGGACAGCCAACTATGGCTACACCTTC. Translation: CASSVGGTANYGYTF.

The rearrangement uses TRBV5-1 and TRBJ2-1; 12 positions match TRBD2. The CDR3 runs to 17 residues. Per germline, CDR1 SGHRS and CDR2 YFSETQ. Losses at the gene ends were 7 bases for V and 4 bases for J; bases not matched to a gene: 12. The CDR3 region has the DNA TGCGCCAGCGGGATGACTAGCGGGAGTGTAGTTTACAATGAGCAGTTCTTC. This sequence encodes CASGMTSGSVVYNEQFF.